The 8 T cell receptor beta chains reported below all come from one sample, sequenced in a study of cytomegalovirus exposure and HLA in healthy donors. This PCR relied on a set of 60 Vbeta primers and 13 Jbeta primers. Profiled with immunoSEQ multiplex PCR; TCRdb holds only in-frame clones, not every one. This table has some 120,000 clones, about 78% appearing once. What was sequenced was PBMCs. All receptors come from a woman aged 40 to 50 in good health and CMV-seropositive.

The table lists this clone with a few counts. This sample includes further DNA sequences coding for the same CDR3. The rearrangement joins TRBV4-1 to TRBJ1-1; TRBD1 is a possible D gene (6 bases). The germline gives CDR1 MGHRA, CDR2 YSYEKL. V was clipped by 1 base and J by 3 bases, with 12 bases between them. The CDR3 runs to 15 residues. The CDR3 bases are TGCGCCAGCAGCCAAGCAGGGGCCGGGCACACTGAAGCTTTCTTT. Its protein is CASSQAGAGHTEAFF.

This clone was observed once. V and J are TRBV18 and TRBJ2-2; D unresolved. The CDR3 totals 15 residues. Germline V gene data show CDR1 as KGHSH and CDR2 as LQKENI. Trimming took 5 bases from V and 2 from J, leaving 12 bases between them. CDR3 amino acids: CASSFDVSNTGELFF. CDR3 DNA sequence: TGTGCCAGCTCATTCGATGTTAGTAACACCGGGGAGCTGTTTTTT.

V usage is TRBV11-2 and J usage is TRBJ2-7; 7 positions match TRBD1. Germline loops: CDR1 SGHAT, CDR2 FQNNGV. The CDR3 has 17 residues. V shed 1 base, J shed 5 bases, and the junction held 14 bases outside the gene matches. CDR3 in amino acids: CASSLAGRGGATDEQYF. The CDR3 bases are TGTGCCAGCAGCTTAGCCGGAAGAGGGGGCGCGACGGACGAGCAGTACTTC.

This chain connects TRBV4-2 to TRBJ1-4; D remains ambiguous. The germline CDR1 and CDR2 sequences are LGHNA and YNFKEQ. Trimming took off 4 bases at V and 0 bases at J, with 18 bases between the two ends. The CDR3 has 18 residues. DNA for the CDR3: TGTGCCAGCAGCCGCCCTTGGAAGGAGCCCGCAACTAATGAAAAACTGTTTTTT. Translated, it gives CASSRPWKEPATNEKLFF.

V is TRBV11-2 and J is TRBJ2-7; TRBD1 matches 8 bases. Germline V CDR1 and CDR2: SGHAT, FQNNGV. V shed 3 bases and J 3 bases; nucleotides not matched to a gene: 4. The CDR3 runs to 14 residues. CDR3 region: CASSFGTGYYEQYF. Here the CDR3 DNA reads TGTGCCAGCAGCTTCGGGACAGGCTACTACGAGCAGTACTTC.

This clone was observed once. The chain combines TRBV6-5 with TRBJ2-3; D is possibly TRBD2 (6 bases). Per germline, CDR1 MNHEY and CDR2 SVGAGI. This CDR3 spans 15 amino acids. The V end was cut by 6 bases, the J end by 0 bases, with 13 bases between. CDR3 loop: CASSLDYRSTDTQYF. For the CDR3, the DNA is TGTGCCAGCAGCCTGGACTACCGCAGCACAGATACGCAGTATTTT.

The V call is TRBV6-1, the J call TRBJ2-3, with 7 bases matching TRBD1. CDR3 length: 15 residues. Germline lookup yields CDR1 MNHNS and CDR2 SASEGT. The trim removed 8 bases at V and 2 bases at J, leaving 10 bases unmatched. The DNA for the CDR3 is TGTGCCAGCGGCCCTACAGGGGACCACACAGATACGCAGTATTTT. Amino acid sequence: CASGPTGDHTDTQYF.

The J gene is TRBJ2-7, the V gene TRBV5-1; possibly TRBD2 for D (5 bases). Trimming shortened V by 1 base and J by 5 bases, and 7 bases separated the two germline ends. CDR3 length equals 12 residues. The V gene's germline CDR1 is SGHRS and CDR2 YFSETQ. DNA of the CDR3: TGCGCCAGCAGCTTGCCGGGGAACGAGCAGTACTTC. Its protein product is CASSLPGNEQYF.